This T cell receptor beta chain originates from a study of blood T cell repertoires in COVID-19. Study-level information: Sample material is recorded as cDNA or gDNA derived from T cells, B-cell-depleted T cells, or PBMCs.

Sequencing was performed with immunoSEQ multiplex PCR; in TCRdb, only in-frame clones are kept and a portion is missing. The table lists approximately 190,000 clones, 82% of them singletons, with roughly 8% in the top ten. The TCR comes from a woman aged 55-70 years with COVID-19, enrolled during active disease. The sample comprised peripheral blood.

Here the CDR3 reads CASSFRELAAGETQYF. In nucleotides, the CDR3 is TGTGCCAGCAGCTTCCGGGAACTAGCGGCAGGGGAGACCCAGTACTTC. The chain recombines TRBV5-8 with TRBJ2-5; 8 bases agree with TRBD2. Germline V gives CDR1 SGHTS, CDR2 YDEGEE. J was trimmed by 5 bases and V by 2 bases; bases with no gene match: 11. The CDR3 covers 16 residues.